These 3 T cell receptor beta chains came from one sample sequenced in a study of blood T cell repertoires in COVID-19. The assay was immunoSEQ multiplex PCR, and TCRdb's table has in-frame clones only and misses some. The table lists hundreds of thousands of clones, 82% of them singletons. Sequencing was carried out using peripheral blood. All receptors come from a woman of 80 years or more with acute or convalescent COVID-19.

Here the CDR3 reads CASNLAEQPRSSYNSPLHF. In nucleotides, the CDR3 is TGTGCCAGCAATCTCGCCGAGCAGCCTCGGAGCTCCTATAATTCACCCCTCCACTTT. The chain couples TRBV28 to TRBJ1-6; D gene ambiguous. Germline V CDR1 and CDR2: MDHEN, SYDVKM. This CDR3 spans 19 amino acids. Trimming took 7 bases from V and 0 from J, leaving 22 bases between them. Full variable domain (remainder filled in from reference TRBV28 and TRBJ1-6): DVKVTQSSRYLVKRTGEKVFLECVQDMDHENMFWYRQDPGLGLRLIYFSYDVKMKEKGDIPEGYSVSREKKERFSLILESASTNQTSMYLCASNLAEQPRSSYNSPLHFGNGTRLTVT.

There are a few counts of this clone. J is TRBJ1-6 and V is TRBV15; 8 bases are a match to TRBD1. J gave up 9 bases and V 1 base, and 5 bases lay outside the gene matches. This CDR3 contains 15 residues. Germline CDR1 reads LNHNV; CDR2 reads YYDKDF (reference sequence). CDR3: CATSRGQGALSPLHF. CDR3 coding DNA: TGTGCCACCAGCAGAGGGCAGGGGGCTCTTTCACCCCTCCACTTT.

The DNA for the CDR3 is TGCGCCAGCAGCCAAGTAGCGGGAGCTGACAATGAGCAGTTCTTC. Amino acid sequence: CASSQVAGADNEQFF. The rearrangement joins TRBV5-1 to TRBJ2-1; 9 positions match TRBD2. Germline-derived CDR1 and CDR2 are SGHRS and YFSETQ. V was pared by 4 bases and J by 5 bases, with 7 bases of the junction left unmatched. This CDR3 is built from 15 residues.